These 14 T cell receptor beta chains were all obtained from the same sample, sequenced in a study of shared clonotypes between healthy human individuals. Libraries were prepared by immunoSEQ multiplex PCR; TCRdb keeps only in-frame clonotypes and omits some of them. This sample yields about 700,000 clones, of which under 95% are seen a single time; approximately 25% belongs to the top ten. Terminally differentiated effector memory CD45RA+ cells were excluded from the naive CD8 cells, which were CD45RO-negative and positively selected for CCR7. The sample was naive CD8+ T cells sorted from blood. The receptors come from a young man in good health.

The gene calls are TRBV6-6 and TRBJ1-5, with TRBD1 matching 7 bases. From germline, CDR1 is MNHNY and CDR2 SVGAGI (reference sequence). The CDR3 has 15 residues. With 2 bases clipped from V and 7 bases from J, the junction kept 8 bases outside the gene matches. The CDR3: CASSYPTGLGQPQHF. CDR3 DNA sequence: TGTGCCAGCAGTTACCCGACAGGGCTAGGGCAGCCCCAGCATTTT.

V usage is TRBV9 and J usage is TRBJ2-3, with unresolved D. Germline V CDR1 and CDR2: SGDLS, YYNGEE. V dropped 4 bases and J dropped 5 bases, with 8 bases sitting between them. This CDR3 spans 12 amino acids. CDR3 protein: CASSSPRDTQYF. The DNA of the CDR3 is TGTGCCAGCAGCTCCCCACGAGATACGCAGTATTTT.

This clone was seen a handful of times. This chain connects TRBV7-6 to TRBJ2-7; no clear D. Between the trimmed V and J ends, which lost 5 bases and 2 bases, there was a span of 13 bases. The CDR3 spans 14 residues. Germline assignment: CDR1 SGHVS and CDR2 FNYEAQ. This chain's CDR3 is CASSELDRAYEQYF. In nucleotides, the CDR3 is TGTGCCAGCAGCGAGTTGGATCGGGCCTACGAGCAGTACTTC.

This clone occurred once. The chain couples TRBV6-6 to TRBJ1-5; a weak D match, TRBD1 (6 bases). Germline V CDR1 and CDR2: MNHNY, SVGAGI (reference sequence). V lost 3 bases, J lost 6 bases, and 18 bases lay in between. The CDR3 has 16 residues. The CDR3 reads CASSYPGHKEFQPQHF. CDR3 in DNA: TGTGCCAGCAGTTATCCGGGACACAAAGAATTTCAGCCCCAGCATTTT.

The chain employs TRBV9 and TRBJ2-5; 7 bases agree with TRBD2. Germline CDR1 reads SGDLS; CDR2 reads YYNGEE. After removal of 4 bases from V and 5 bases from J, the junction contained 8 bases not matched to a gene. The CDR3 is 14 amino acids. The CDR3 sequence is CASSTWGGRETQYF. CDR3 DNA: TGTGCCAGCAGCACATGGGGGGGAAGGGAGACCCAGTACTTC.

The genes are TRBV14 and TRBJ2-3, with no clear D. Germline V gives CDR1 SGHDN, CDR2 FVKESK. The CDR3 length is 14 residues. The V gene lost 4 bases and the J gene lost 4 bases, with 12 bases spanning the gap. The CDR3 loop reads CASSLHLKSDTQYF. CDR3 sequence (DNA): TGTGCCAGCAGCCTCCACTTAAAATCAGATACGCAGTATTTT.

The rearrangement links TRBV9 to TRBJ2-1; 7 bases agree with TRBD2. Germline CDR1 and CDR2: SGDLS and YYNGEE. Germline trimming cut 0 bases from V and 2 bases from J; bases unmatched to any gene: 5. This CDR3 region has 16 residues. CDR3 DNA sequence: TGTGCCAGCAGCGTAGGCGGGAGTAGGACCTACAATGAGCAGTTCTTC. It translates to CASSVGGSRTYNEQFF. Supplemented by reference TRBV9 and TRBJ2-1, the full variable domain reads DSGVTQTPKHLITATGQRVTLRCSPRSGDLSVYWYQQSLDQGLQFLIQYYNGEERAKGNILERFSAQQFPDLHSELNLSSLELGDSALYFCASSVGGSRTYNEQFFGPGTRLTVL.

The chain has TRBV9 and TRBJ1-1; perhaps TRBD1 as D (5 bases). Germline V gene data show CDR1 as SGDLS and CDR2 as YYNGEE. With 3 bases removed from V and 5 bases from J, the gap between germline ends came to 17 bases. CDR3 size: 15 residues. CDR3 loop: CASSGSGQGLTEAFF. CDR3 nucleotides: TGTGCCAGCAGCGGGTCGGGGCAGGGCCTGACTGAAGCTTTCTTT.

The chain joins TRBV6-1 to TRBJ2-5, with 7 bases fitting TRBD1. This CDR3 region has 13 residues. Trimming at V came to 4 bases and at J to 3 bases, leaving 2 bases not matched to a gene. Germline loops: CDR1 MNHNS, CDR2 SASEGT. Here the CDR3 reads CASSGQGEETQYF. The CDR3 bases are TGTGCCAGCAGTGGACAGGGTGAAGAGACCCAGTACTTC.

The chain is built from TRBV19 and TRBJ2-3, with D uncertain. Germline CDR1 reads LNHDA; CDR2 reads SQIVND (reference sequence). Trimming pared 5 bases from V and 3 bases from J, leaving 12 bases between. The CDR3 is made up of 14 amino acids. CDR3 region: CASSSRTGTDTQYF. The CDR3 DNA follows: TGTGCCAGTAGTTCACGAACCGGGACAGATACGCAGTATTTT.

CDR3 bases: TGCGCCAGCAGCGCCCGCATAGCGGAGGACTACGAGCAGTACTTC. Residues: CASSARIAEDYEQYF. This chain connects TRBV5-1 to TRBJ2-7, with TRBD2 as a possible D gene (6 bases). The CDR3 extends over 15 amino acids. CDR1 is SGHRS, CDR2 YFSETQ, per germline. Trimming stripped 4 bases from V and 3 bases from J, with 17 bases between.

The DNA of the CDR3 is TGTGCAAGTCCACCTTTCGGGATAGGACAGGAGAACACTGAAGCTTTCTTT. Its translation: CASPPFGIGQENTEAFF. The chain carries TRBV12-2 and TRBJ1-1; no DNA check was done on the table's D call, TRBD1. TRBV12-2 is noted as a pseudogene. CDR3 size: 17 residues.

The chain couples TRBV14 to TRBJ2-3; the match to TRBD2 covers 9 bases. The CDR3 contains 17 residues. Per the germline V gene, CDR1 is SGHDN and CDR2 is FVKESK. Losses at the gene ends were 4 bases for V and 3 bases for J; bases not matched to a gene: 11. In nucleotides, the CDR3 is TGTGCCAGCAGCCCCCTATCTACCAGCGGGGGGACAGATACGCAGTATTTT. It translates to CASSPLSTSGGTDTQYF.

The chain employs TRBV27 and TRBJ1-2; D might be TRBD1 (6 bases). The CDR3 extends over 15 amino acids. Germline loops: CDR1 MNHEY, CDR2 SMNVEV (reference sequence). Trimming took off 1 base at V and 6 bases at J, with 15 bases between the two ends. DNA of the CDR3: TGTGCCAGCAGTTTATTAGAGGGGGGTAGGAATGGCTACACCTTC. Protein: CASSLLEGGRNGYTF.